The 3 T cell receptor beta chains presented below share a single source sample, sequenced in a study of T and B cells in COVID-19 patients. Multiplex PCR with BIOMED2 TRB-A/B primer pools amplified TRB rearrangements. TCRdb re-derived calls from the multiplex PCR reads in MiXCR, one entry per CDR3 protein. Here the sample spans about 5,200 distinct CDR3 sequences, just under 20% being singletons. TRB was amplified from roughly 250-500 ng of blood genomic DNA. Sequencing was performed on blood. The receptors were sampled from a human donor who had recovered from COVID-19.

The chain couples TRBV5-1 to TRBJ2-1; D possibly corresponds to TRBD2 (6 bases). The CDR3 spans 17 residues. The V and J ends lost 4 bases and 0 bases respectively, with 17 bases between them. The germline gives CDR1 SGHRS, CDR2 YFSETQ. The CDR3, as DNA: TGCGCCAGCAGCCCGGCAGGTCGGGGGAGCTCCTACAATGAGCAGTTCTTC. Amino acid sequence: CASSPAGRGSSYNEQFF.

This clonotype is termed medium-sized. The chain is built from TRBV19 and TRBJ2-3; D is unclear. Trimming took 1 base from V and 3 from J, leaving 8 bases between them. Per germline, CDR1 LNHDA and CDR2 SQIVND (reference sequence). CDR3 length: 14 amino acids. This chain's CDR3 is CASSIGWITDTQYF. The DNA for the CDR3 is TGTGCCAGTAGTATAGGGTGGATAACAGATACGCAGTATTTT.

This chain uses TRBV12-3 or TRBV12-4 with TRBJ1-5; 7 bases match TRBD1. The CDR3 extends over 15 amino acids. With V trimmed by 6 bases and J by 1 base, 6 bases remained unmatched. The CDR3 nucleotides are TGTGCCAGCAGCTCGACAGGGACAAGCAATCAGCCCCAGCATTTT. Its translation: CASSSTGTSNQPQHF.